The 20 T cell receptor beta chains given below trace back to one sample, sequenced in a study of post-analysis software for immune sequencing data. General study points: Patients carried roughly 5 TRBV segments more frequently than controls did, and TRBV5-6, TRBV5-1 and TRBV20-1 were among them.

Included in the TCR beta cDNA libraries were unique molecular identifiers. TCRdb redid the calling of the PCR reads with MiXCR, one entry per CDR3 protein. The sample shows hundreds of thousands of distinct CDR3 sequences, approximately 53% of them seen only once. For these TCRs, the target antigens are not known. The sequenced sample was blood. The receptors shown here come from a girl aged 10 to 17 with multiple sclerosis.

This clonotype occurred a few times. V gene TRBV10-3 combines with J gene TRBJ1-2, with 9 bases identical to TRBD1. Trimming at V came to 5 bases and at J to 8 bases, leaving 21 bases not matched to a gene. The CDR3 sequence is 18 residues long. Germline V gives CDR1 ENHRY, CDR2 SYGVKD. The CDR3 sequence: CAISQPGTGTTGSRGYTF. For the CDR3, the DNA is TGTGCCATCAGTCAACCCGGGACAGGGACCACGGGATCTAGAGGCTACACCTTC.

The J gene is TRBJ2-7, the V gene TRBV6-6; 8 bases line up with TRBD1. Germline V CDR1 and CDR2: MNHNY, SVGAGI (reference sequence). The CDR3 spans 15 residues. With 6 bases clipped from V and 3 bases from J, the junction kept 10 bases outside the gene matches. In nucleotides, the CDR3 is TGTGCCAGCAGCCAAAACAGGGGGACCTTCTACGAGCAGTACTTC. Protein sequence: CASSQNRGTFYEQYF.

This clonotype has more than one count but fewer than ten. The chain uses TRBV5-5 and TRBJ2-7, with 8 positions matching TRBD2. The CDR3 spans 16 residues. V lost 2 bases and J lost 1; bases outside the gene matches: 8. Per the germline V gene, CDR1 is SGHKS and CDR2 is YYEKEE (reference sequence). In nucleotides, the CDR3 is TGTGCCAGCAGCTTAGGGATTTCTAGCGGGTCCTACGAGCAGTACTTC. It translates to CASSLGISSGSYEQYF. Using reference TRBV5-5 and TRBJ2-7 for the parts outside the CDR3, the full variable domain is DAGVTQSPTHLIKTRGQQVTLRCSPISGHKSVSWYQQVLGQGPQFIFQYYEKEERGRGNFPDRFSARQFPNYSSELNVNALLLGDSALYLCASSLGISSGSYEQYFGPGTRLTVT.

The chain combines TRBV6-6 with TRBJ2-7, with D hard to call. This CDR3 is 15 amino acids long. With 6 bases removed from V and 1 base from J, the gap between germline ends came to 16 bases. Germline V gene sequence: CDR1 MNHNY, CDR2 SVGAGI (reference sequence). DNA of the CDR3: TGTGCCAGCAGGCCCCCAATGGGTATTTCCTACGAGCAGTACTTC. It translates to CASRPPMGISYEQYF.

This clonotype has a handful of counts. The chain employs TRBV7-2 and TRBJ1-2, with D hard to call. V dropped 3 bases and J dropped 8 bases, with 10 bases sitting between them. This CDR3 spans 12 amino acids. The germline V gene encodes CDR1 SGHTA and CDR2 FQGNSA. This CDR3 reads CASSFRSEGYTF. In DNA, the CDR3 is TGTGCCAGCAGCTTTAGAAGTGAGGGCTACACCTTC. The complete variable domain, with remaining parts taken from reference TRBV7-2 and TRBJ1-2, reads GAGVSQSPSNKVTEKGKDVELRCDPISGHTALYWYRQSLGQGLEFLIYFQGNSAPDKSGLPSDRFSAERTGGSVSTLTIQRTQQEDSAVYLCASSFRSEGYTFGSGTRLTVV.

V is TRBV10-3 and J is TRBJ2-6; the D gene could be TRBD1 or TRBD2 (5 bases each). V was cut by 5 bases and J by 8 bases, with 16 bases left in between. Per germline, CDR1 ENHRY and CDR2 SYGVKD. The CDR3 is 15 amino acids. CDR3 sequence (DNA): TGTGCCATCAGTCTGGGGCAGCCGGGGACCAACGTCCTGACTTTC. Protein product: CAISLGQPGTNVLTF.

The chain couples TRBV7-9 to TRBJ2-5; the D gene is possibly TRBD2 (5 bases). The CDR3 length is 14 residues. V was pared by 6 bases and J by 7 bases, with 18 bases between. Germline V lookup: CDR1 SEHNR, CDR2 FQNEAQ (reference sequence). The CDR3 DNA reads as TGTGCCAGCAGTCCTCATGGGGAGCTTGGGACCCAGTACTTC. Translation gives CASSPHGELGTQYF. The full variable domain, completed using reference TRBV7-9 and TRBJ2-5, is DTGVSQNPRHKITKRGQNVTFRCDPISEHNRLYWYRQTLGQGPEFLTYFQNEAQLEKSRLLSDRFSAERPKGSFSTLEIQRTEQGDSAMYLCASSPHGELGTQYFGPGTRLLVL.

This chain links TRBV12-3 or TRBV12-4 with TRBJ2-7; D is undetermined. The length of the CDR3 is 15 residues. Trimming removed 5 bases from V and 3 bases from J, with 17 bases in between. The CDR3 sequence: CASSRPRKGIYEQYF. The CDR3 bases are TGTGCCAGCAGTCGCCCTCGTAAGGGAATCTACGAGCAGTACTTC.

The gene calls are TRBV2 and TRBJ1-6, with D possibly being TRBD1 (5 bases). The germline V gene has CDR1 SNHLY and CDR2 FYNNEI. CDR3 length: 12 residues. V lost 6 bases and J lost 9, with 9 bases in between. In DNA form, the CDR3 reads TGTGCCAGCAGGGGGGAAAGTTCACCCCTCCACTTT. Translated, it gives CASRGESSPLHF.

The chain links TRBV29-1 to TRBJ1-2, with no clear D. The germline V gene encodes CDR1 SQVTM and CDR2 ANQGSEA. V shed 2 bases and J shed 0 bases, with 13 bases lying between them. The CDR3 consists of 15 residues. This CDR3 is CSVERAVSSNYGYTF. The DNA of the CDR3 is TGCAGCGTTGAACGGGCAGTCAGCTCTAACTATGGCTACACCTTC.

The chain combines TRBV11-1 with TRBJ2-5; weak D call: TRBD1 (6 bases). The J call may be wrong; the DNA end is better matched by TRBJ2-7. The CDR3 has 16 amino acids. Germline-derived CDR1 and CDR2 are SGHAT and FQDESV (reference sequence). The CDR3 DNA is TGTGCCAGCAGCCGATCCCCTGACAGGAGAGCCTACGAGCAGTACTTC. As protein: CASSRSPDRRAYEQYF.

The chain carries TRBV5-6 and TRBJ2-3, with 7 bases identical to TRBD2. V was clipped by 4 bases and J by 0 bases; unmatched bases: 2. CDR3 length: 14 residues. Germline CDR1 is SGHDT and CDR2 is YYEEEE. For the CDR3, the DNA is TGTGCCAGCAGCGCGGGGGAAAGCACAGATACGCAGTATTTT. Its protein product is CASSAGESTDTQYF. Full variable domain (missing parts from reference TRBV5-6 and TRBJ2-3): DAGVTQSPTHLIKTRGQQVTLRCSPKSGHDTVSWYQQALGQGPQFIFQYYEEEERQRGNFPDRFSGHQFPNYSSELNVNALLLGDSALYLCASSAGESTDTQYFGPGTRLTVL.

This clonotype turned up a few times. V is TRBV20-1 and J is TRBJ2-7; a weak D match, TRBD1 (5 bases). The germline gives CDR1 DFQATT, CDR2 SNEGSKA (reference sequence). This CDR3 spans 15 amino acids. Trimming removed 0 bases at V and 0 bases at J, with 12 bases between. CDR3 residues: CSARDPTTVSYEQYF. DNA for the CDR3: TGCAGTGCTAGAGATCCGACGACAGTCTCCTACGAGCAGTACTTC.

The chain carries TRBV6-5 and TRBJ2-3; D gene uncertain. Germline V gives CDR1 MNHEY, CDR2 SVGAGI. The CDR3 totals 11 residues. V was shortened by 11 bases and J by 0 bases, with 6 bases between the two germline ends. CDR3 loop: CACGSTDTQYF. The CDR3 DNA sequence: TGTGCCTGCGGAAGCACAGATACGCAGTATTTT.

The rearrangement joins TRBV7-8 to TRBJ2-5; D is perhaps TRBD1 (6 bases). The DNA end is more similar to TRBJ2-7, so the J call may be wrong. Germline loops: CDR1 SGHVS, CDR2 FQNEAQ. The CDR3 totals 16 residues. The CDR3 coding sequence is TGTGCCAGCAGCTTAGAGCGACCACAGGGAATATACGAGCAGTACTTC. This codes for CASSLERPQGIYEQYF.

Only a few counts were recorded for this clonotype. The V call is TRBV5-1, the J call TRBJ2-7; 9 bases line up with TRBD1. The CDR3 extends over 15 amino acids. CDR1 SGHRS and CDR2 YFSETQ come from the germline V gene. J lost 4 bases, V lost 5 bases, and 10 bases had no gene match. CDR3 sequence: CASRPPGQGMYEQYF. The CDR3 nucleotides are TGCGCCAGCAGGCCCCCGGGACAGGGTATGTACGAGCAGTACTTC.

This chain links TRBV7-9 with TRBJ1-2; D uncertain. V lost 7 bases, J lost 5 bases, and 20 bases lay in between. The CDR3 has 15 amino acids. Germline loops: CDR1 SEHNR, CDR2 FQNEAQ (reference sequence). In DNA, the CDR3 is TGTGCCAGCACCAACGATCCCCGGGGATGGTATGGCTACACCTTC. It translates to CASTNDPRGWYGYTF.

This clonotype was picked up a small number of times. The chain carries TRBV29-1 and TRBJ1-6, with TRBD1 identical over 10 bases. This CDR3 has 13 amino acids. V gave up 7 bases and J gave up 9 bases; unmatched junction bases: 6. Germline V lookup: CDR1 SQVTM, CDR2 ANQGSEA. The CDR3 bases are TGCAGCGCCGGGACAGGGGAGAGTTCACCCCTCCACTTT. Translating gives CSAGTGESSPLHF.

As for this clonotype: One end of the junction fails to match germline, which may point to a read error. This chain links TRBV12-3 or TRBV12-4 with TRBJ2-5, with D tentatively TRBD2 (7 bases). The CDR3 spans 17 residues. The CDR3 DNA follows: TGTGCCAACAGTTTAGCCGTCCGGGGGGCATACCAAGAGACCCAGTACTTC. Amino acids: CANSLAVRGAYQETQYF.

This clonotype has more than one count but fewer than ten. The chain employs TRBV9 and TRBJ2-3; 10 bases line up with TRBD2. Germline CDR1 SGDLS, CDR2 YYNGEE. CDR3 length: 15 amino acids. Trimming took 4 bases from V and 3 from J; bases not matched to a gene: 5. The CDR3: CASSSSGSGTDTQYF. Here the CDR3 DNA reads TGTGCCAGCAGCTCTAGCGGGAGTGGAACAGATACGCAGTATTTT.